What follows are 18 T cell receptor beta chains derived from one specimen sequenced in a study of PD-L1 blockade in urothelial cancer (dated by TCRdb to the late 2010s). Library creation used the immunoSEQ multiplex PCR assay. Sourced from immuneACCESS, this table was stored by TCRdb with only in-frame sequences that have V and J called. A share of the clones is absent; for the studies checked, an unresolved V gene accounts for under half, and the remainder has no known explanation. The sample table records approximately 120,000 clones; 86% of these occur just once. The top ten constitute roughly 2.4% of the sample. The time point label, read with the paper, signifies: peripheral blood 6 weeks after treatment start. The specimen comprised PBMCs, sampled around atezolizumab (anti-PD-L1) treatment. These TCRs come from a man between 50 and 59 years old with urothelial cancer.

This rearrangement joins TRBV18 to TRBJ2-5, with D hard to call. The CDR3 is 11 residues long. Trimming took 5 bases from V and 5 from J, leaving 6 bases between them. The germline gives CDR1 KGHSH, CDR2 LQKENI. The DNA of the CDR3 is TGTGCCAGCTCAGAGTACGAGACCCAGTACTTC. It yields the protein CASSEYETQYF. The full variable domain, rest sourced from reference TRBV18 and TRBJ2-5, is NAGVMQNPRHLVRRRGQEARLRCSPMKGHSHVYWYRQLPEEGLKFMVYLQKENIIDESGMPKERFSAEFPKEGPSILRIQQVVRGDSAAYFCASSEYETQYFGPGTRLLVL.

In DNA form, the CDR3 reads TGTGCCAGCAGTGAATGGGGTACCGGAGGTAGCAATCAGCCCCAGCATTTT. This sequence encodes CASSEWGTGGSNQPQHF. The chain uses TRBV6-1 and TRBJ1-5; unclear D gene. The CDR3 extends over 17 amino acids. The V end lost 2 bases, the J end lost 0 bases, and 14 bases lay between the germline ends. CDR1 and CDR2 (germline): MNHNS, SASEGT.

The chain has TRBV21-1 and TRBJ1-4. TRBV21-1 is classified as a pseudogene. The CDR3 is 15 amino acids. The CDR3 loop is CASSKGGGALEKLFF. The CDR3 DNA reads as TGTGCCAGCAGCAAGGGGGGGGGTGCCCTTGAAAAACTGTTTTTT.

This rearrangement joins TRBV19 to TRBJ1-2; TRBD1 matches 7 bases. Trimming removed 3 bases from V and 1 base from J; junction bases left unmatched: 5. The CDR3 extends over 15 amino acids. CDR1 and CDR2 from the germline V gene are LNHDA and SQIVND (reference sequence). CDR3 nucleotide sequence: TGTGCCAGTAGTATTTCGGGACAGAATAACTATGGCTACACCTTC. Its translation is CASSISGQNNYGYTF.

V usage is TRBV18 and J usage is TRBJ1-4; a weak D match, TRBD1 (5 bases). Trimming left V 1 base short and J 3 bases short, with 12 bases between. CDR3 size: 16 residues. Germline V CDR1 and CDR2: KGHSH, LQKENI. The CDR3 here is CASSPQGQVANEKLFF. The CDR3 region has the DNA TGTGCCAGCTCACCACAAGGACAAGTGGCTAATGAAAAACTGTTTTTT.

This sequence joins TRBV18 and TRBJ2-1, with TRBD2 identical over 9 bases. The germline V gene encodes CDR1 KGHSH and CDR2 LQKENI. This CDR3 is 17 amino acids long. The trim removed 4 bases at V and 5 bases at J, leaving 12 bases unmatched. The CDR3 DNA reads as TGTGCCAGCTCACGAGCCGTCTCTAGCGGGAAGGACAATGAGCAGTTCTTC. Translation gives CASSRAVSSGKDNEQFF.

This chain connects TRBV10-3 to TRBJ2-3, with TRBD2 matching over 9 bases. Germline CDR1 reads ENHRY; CDR2 reads SYGVKD. This CDR3 region has 14 residues. V shed 4 bases and J 5 bases; nucleotides not matched to a gene: 4. The CDR3 DNA reads as TGTGCCATCAGTGCCGGGACTAGCTTAGATACGCAGTATTTT. It translates to CAISAGTSLDTQYF.

This chain joins TRBV15 and TRBJ1-5; D is perhaps TRBD1 (6 bases). V lost 0 bases, J lost 0 bases, and 9 bases lay in between. This CDR3 contains 16 residues. Germline V gene lookup returns CDR1 LNHNV and CDR2 YYDKDF (reference sequence). CDR3 bases: TGTGCCACCAGCAGAGATCCAGGGGTTAGCAATCAGCCCCAGCATTTT. This encodes CATSRDPGVSNQPQHF.

The V gene is TRBV6-5, the J gene TRBJ1-2, with 7 bases fitting TRBD1. Germline CDR1 is MNHEY and CDR2 is SVGAGI. V shed 7 bases and J 4 bases; nucleotides not matched to a gene: 9. This CDR3 has 14 residues. The CDR3 protein is CASTYRDSVYGYTF. DNA of the CDR3: TGTGCCAGCACCTACCGGGACAGTGTCTATGGCTACACCTTC.

The table lists this clone with a few counts. CDR3 bases: TGTGCCAGCACTCTCGTTTCACGGGAAAGGCGTAACGACCGACGATTCACCGGGGAGCTGTTTTTT. Protein product: CASTLVSRERRNDRRFTGELFF. V is TRBV7-6 and J is TRBJ2-2, with a tentative D call TRBD2 (5 bases). Germline CDR1 and CDR2: SGHVS and FNYEAQ. CDR3 length equals 22 residues. The V gene lost 7 bases and the J gene lost 4 bases, with 37 bases spanning the gap.

The chain uses TRBV7-8 and TRBJ1-5; TRBD1 matches at 9 bases. Unmatched junction bases numbered 11, after V lost 4 bases and J lost 4 bases. This CDR3 spans 17 amino acids. Germline V lookup: CDR1 SGHVS, CDR2 FQNEAQ. The CDR3 sequence is CASSSVMGQGKNQPQHF. The CDR3 DNA reads TGTGCCAGCAGCTCAGTGATGGGACAGGGAAAAAATCAGCCCCAGCATTTT.

The chain links TRBV5-1 to TRBJ1-4, with TRBD1 matching over 8 bases. The CDR3 loop spans 16 amino acids. Looked up from germline, CDR1 is SGHRS and CDR2 is YFSETQ. Trimming took 7 bases from V and 7 from J; bases not matched to a gene: 15. CDR3 region: CASRQGAMSSVEKLFF. DNA for the CDR3: TGCGCCAGCCGCCAGGGGGCCATGTCCTCCGTTGAAAAACTGTTTTTT. Using reference TRBV5-1 and TRBJ1-4 for the parts outside the CDR3, the full variable domain is KAGVTQTPRYLIKTRGQQVTLSCSPISGHRSVSWYQQTPGQGLQFLFEYFSETQRNKGNFPGRFSGRQFSNSRSEMNVSTLELGDSALYLCASRQGAMSSVEKLFFGSGTQLSVL.

V gene TRBV7-8 combines with J gene TRBJ1-2, with D tentatively TRBD1 (6 bases). The length of the CDR3 is 14 residues. V shed 5 bases and J shed 2 bases, with 12 bases lying between them. Germline V gene data show CDR1 as SGHVS and CDR2 as FQNEAQ. The CDR3, as DNA: TGTGCCAGCAGCCGCTTGGACAGCAACTATGGCTACACCTTC. As protein: CASSRLDSNYGYTF.

The chain links TRBV18 to TRBJ2-5, with D possibly TRBD2 on 6 matching bases. The CDR3 sequence is 16 residues long. V was cut by 4 bases and J by 2 bases, with 17 bases left in between. Germline V gene data show CDR1 as KGHSH and CDR2 as LQKENI. The CDR3 bases are TGTGCCAGCTCACTTTCCCACCCGACTAGTCAAGAGACCCAGTACTTC. Translation: CASSLSHPTSQETQYF. Filled out from reference TRBV18 and TRBJ2-5, the complete variable domain reads NAGVMQNPRHLVRRRGQEARLRCSPMKGHSHVYWYRQLPEEGLKFMVYLQKENIIDESGMPKERFSAEFPKEGPSILRIQQVVRGDSAAYFCASSLSHPTSQETQYFGPGTRLLVL.

This chain connects TRBV5-1 to TRBJ1-2; D perhaps matches TRBD1 (5 bases). Germline V CDR1 and CDR2: SGHRS, YFSETQ. Trimming removed 4 bases at V and 4 bases at J, with 11 bases between. This CDR3 is 13 amino acids long. The CDR3 loop reads CASSTTVAYGYTF. The DNA of the CDR3 is TGCGCCAGCAGCACGACAGTGGCCTATGGCTACACCTTC.

This chain links TRBV5-1 with TRBJ2-1; TRBD2 agrees at 12 bases. Looked up from germline, CDR1 is SGHRS and CDR2 is YFSETQ. The CDR3 contains 15 residues. The J segment lost 7 bases and the V segment lost 0 bases, leaving 2 bases of the junction unmatched. DNA of the CDR3: TGCGCCAGCAGCTTGGCTAGCGGGAGGGGGAATGAGCAGTTCTTC. Translated: CASSLASGRGNEQFF.

V usage is TRBV5-5 and J usage is TRBJ2-7, with 13 nucleotides matching TRBD2. J lost 7 bases, V lost 4 bases, and 8 bases had no gene match. Looked up from germline, CDR1 is SGHKS and CDR2 is YYEKEE (reference sequence). This CDR3 contains 15 residues. The CDR3 here is CASSEGLAGVWEQYF. The CDR3 DNA follows: TGTGCCAGCAGCGAAGGACTAGCGGGAGTATGGGAGCAGTACTTC.

This chain links TRBV19 with TRBJ1-2; D unresolved. Germline lookup yields CDR1 LNHDA and CDR2 SQIVND (reference sequence). V was trimmed by 10 bases and J by 0 bases, leaving 12 bases between them. The CDR3 loop spans 13 amino acids. The CDR3 DNA reads TGTGCCACCAAGAGGAGTTCTAACTATGGCTACACCTTC. Translation gives CATKRSSNYGYTF.